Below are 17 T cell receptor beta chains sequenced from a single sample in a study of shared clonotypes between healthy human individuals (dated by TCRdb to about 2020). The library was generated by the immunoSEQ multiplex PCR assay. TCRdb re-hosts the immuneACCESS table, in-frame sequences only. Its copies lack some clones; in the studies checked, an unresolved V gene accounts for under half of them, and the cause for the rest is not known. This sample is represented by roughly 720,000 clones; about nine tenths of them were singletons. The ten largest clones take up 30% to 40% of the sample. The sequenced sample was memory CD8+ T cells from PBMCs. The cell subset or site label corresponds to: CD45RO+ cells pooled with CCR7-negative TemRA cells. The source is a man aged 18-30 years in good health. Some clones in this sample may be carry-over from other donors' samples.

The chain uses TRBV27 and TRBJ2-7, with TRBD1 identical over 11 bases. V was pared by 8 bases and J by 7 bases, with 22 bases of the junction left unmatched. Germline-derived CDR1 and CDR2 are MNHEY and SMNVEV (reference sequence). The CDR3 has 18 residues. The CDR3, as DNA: TGTGCCAGCTATTCCCGGGACAGGGGGATTGGAGGGGGTCTTGAGCAGTACTTC. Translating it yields CASYSRDRGIGGGLEQYF.

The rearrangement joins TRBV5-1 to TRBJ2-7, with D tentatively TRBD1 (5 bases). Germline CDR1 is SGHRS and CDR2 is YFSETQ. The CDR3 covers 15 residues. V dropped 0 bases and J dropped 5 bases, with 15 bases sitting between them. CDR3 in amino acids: CASSLGFGRADEQYF. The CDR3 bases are TGCGCCAGCAGCTTGGGATTCGGCAGGGCCGACGAGCAGTACTTC.

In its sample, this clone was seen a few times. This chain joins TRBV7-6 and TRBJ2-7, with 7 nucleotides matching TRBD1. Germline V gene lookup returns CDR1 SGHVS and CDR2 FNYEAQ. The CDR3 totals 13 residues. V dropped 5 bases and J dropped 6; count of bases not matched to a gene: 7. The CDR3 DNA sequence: TGTGCCAGCAGCCCGGACAGGACGGGCGAGCAGTACTTC. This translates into CASSPDRTGEQYF.

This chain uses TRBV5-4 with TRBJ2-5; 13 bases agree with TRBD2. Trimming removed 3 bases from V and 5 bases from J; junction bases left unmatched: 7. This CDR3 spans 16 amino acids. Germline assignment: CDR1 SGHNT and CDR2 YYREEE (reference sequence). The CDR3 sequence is CASSSGLAGVGETQYF. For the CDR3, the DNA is TGTGCCAGCAGCTCCGGACTAGCGGGAGTCGGCGAGACCCAGTACTTC.

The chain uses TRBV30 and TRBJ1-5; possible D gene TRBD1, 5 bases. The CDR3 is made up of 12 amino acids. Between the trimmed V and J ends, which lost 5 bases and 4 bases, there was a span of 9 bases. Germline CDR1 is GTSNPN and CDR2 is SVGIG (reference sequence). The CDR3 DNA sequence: TGTGCCTGGGACAGTCTTAATCAGCCCCAGCATTTT. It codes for CAWDSLNQPQHF.

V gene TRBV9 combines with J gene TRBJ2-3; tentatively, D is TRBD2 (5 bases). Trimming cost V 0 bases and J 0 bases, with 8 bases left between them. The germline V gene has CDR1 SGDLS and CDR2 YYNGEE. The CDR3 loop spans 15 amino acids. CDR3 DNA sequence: TGTGCCAGCAGCGTAGCGGGATGGAGCACAGATACGCAGTATTTT. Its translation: CASSVAGWSTDTQYF. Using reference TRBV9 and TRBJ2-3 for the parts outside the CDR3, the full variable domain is DSGVTQTPKHLITATGQRVTLRCSPRSGDLSVYWYQQSLDQGLQFLIQYYNGEERAKGNILERFSAQQFPDLHSELNLSSLELGDSALYFCASSVAGWSTDTQYFGPGTRLTVL.

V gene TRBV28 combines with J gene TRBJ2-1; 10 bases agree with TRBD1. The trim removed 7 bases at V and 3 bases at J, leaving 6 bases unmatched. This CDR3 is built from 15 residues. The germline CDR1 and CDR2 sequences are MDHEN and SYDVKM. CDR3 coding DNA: TGTGCCAGCACCTTTGGGACAGGGGTCTACAATGAGCAGTTCTTC. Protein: CASTFGTGVYNEQFF.

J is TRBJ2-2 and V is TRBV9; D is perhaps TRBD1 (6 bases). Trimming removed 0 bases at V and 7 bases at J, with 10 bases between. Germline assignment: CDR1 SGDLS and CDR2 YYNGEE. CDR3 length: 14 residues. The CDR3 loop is CASSVGGRDGELFF. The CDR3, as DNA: TGTGCCAGCAGCGTAGGGGGGCGCGACGGGGAGCTGTTTTTT. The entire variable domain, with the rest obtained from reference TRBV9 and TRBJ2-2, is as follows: DSGVTQTPKHLITATGQRVTLRCSPRSGDLSVYWYQQSLDQGLQFLIQYYNGEERAKGNILERFSAQQFPDLHSELNLSSLELGDSALYFCASSVGGRDGELFFGEGSRLTVL.

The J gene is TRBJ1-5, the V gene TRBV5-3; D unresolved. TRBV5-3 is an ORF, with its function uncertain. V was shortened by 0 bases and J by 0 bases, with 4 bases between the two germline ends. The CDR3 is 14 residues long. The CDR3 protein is CARSLVFSNQPQHF. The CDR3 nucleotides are TGTGCCAGAAGCTTGGTGTTTAGCAATCAGCCCCAGCATTTT.

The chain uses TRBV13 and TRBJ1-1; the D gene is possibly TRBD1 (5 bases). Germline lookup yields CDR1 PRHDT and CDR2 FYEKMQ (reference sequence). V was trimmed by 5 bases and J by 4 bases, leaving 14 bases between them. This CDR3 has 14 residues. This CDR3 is CASSTVDSLTEAFF. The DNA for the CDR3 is TGTGCCAGCAGCACAGTCGACAGCCTCACTGAAGCTTTCTTT.

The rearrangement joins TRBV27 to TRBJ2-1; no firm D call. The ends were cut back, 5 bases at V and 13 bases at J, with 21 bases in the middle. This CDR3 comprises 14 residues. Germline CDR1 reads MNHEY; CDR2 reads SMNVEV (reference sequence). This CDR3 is CASSPKSNRPLQFF. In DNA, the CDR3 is TGTGCCAGCAGTCCCAAGTCTAATCGGCCGCTCCAGTTCTTC.

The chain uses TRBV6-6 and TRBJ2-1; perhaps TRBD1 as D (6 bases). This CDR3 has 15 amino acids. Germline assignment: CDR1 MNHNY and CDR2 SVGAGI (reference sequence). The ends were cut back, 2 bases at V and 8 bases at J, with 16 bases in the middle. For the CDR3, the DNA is TGTGCCAGCAGTTACCTAGGGGGTCGGCAATATGAGCAGTTCTTC. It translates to CASSYLGGRQYEQFF.

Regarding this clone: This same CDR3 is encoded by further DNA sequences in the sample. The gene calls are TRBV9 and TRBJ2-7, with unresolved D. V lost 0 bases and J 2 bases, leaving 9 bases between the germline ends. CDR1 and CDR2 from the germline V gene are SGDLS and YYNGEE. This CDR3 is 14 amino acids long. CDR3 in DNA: TGTGCCAGCAGCGTAGCAGACTCTCCCTACGAGCAGTACTTC. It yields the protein CASSVADSPYEQYF. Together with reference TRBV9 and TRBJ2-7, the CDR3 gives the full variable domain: DSGVTQTPKHLITATGQRVTLRCSPRSGDLSVYWYQQSLDQGLQFLIQYYNGEERAKGNILERFSAQQFPDLHSELNLSSLELGDSALYFCASSVADSPYEQYFGPGTRLTVT.

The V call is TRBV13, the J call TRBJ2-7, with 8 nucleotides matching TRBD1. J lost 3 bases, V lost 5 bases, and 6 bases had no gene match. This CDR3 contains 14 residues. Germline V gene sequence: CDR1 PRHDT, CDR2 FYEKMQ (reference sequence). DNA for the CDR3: TGTGCCAGCAGCACTACAGGGGGAGTCTACGAGCAGTACTTC. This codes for CASSTTGGVYEQYF.

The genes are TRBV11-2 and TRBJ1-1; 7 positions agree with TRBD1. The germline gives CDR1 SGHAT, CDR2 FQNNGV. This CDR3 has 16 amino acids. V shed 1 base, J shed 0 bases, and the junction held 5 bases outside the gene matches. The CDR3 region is CASSLVVRGMNTEAFF. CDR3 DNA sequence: TGTGCCAGCAGCTTAGTTGTCAGGGGGATGAACACTGAAGCTTTCTTT.

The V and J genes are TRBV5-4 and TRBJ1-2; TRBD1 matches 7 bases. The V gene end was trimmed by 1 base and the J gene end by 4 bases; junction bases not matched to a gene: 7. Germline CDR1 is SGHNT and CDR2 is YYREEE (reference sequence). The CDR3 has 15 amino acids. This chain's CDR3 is CASSLRQGVSYGYTF. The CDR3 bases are TGTGCCAGCAGCTTGCGACAGGGCGTCAGCTATGGCTACACCTTC.

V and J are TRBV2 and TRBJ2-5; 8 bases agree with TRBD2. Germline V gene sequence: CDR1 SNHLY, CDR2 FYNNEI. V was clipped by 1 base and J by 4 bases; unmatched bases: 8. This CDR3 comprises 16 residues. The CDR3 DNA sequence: TGTGCCAGCAGTGAAGAACGAGCGGGAGTAGGAGAGACCCAGTACTTC. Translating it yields CASSEERAGVGETQYF.